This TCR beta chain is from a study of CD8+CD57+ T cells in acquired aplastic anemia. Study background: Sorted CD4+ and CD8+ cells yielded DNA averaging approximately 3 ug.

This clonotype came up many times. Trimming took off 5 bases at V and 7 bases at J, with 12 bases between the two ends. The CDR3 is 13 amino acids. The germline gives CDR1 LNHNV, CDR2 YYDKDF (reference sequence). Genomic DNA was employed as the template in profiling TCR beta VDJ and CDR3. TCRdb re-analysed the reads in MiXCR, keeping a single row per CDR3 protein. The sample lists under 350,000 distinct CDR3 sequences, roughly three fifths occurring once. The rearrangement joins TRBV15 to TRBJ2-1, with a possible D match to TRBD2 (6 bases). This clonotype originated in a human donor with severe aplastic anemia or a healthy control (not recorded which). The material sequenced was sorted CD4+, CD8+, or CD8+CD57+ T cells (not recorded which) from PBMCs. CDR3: CATSQGDLNEQFF. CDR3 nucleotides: TGTGCCACCAGCCAAGGGGACTTAAATGAGCAGTTCTTC.